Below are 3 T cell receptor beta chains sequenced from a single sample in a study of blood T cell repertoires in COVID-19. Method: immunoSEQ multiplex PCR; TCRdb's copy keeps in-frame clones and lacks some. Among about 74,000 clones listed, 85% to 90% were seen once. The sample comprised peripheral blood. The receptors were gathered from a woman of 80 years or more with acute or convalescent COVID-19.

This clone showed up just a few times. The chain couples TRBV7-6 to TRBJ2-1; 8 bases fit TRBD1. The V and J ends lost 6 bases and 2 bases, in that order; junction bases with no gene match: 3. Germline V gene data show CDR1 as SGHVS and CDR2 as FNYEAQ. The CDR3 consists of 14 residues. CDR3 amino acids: CASRPDRAYNEQFF. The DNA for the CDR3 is TGTGCCAGCAGACCGGACAGGGCCTACAATGAGCAGTTCTTC. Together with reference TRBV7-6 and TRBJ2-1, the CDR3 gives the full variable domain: GAGVSQSPRYKVTKRGQDVALRCDPISGHVSLYWYRQALGQGPEFLTYFNYEAQQDKSGLPNDRFSAERPEGSISTLTIQRTEQRDSAMYRCASRPDRAYNEQFFGPGTRLTVL.

The CDR3 DNA reads as TGTGCCAGCAGTTTCGACAGATACACTGAAGCTTTCTTT. It codes for CASSFDRYTEAFF. The genes are TRBV6-6 and TRBJ1-1; D is perhaps TRBD1 (5 bases). V was pared by 4 bases and J by 3 bases, with 9 bases between. CDR1 is MNHNY and CDR2 is SVGAGI in the germline V gene (reference sequence). This CDR3 contains 13 residues.

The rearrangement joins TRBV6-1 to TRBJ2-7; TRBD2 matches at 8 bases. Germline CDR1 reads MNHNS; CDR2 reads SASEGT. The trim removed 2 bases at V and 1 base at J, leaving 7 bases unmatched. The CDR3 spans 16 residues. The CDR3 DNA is TGTGCCAGCAGTGAACGACGGGAGGGCGGTTCCTACGAGCAGTACTTC. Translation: CASSERREGGSYEQYF.